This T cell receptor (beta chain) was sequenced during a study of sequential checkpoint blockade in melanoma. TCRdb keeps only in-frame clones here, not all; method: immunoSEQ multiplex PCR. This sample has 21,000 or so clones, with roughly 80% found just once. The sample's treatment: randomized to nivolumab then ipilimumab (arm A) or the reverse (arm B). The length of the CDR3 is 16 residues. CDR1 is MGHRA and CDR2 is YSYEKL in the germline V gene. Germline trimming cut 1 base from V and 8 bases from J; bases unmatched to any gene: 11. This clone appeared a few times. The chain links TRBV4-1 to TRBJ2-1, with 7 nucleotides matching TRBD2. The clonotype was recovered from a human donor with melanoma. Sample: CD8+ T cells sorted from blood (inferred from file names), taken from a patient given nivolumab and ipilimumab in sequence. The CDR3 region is CASSQGWLAVPHEQFF. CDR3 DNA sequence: TGCGCCAGCAGCCAAGGATGGCTAGCGGTGCCCCATGAGCAGTTCTTC.